This T cell receptor (beta chain) was recorded in a study of response to subunit inactivated influenza vaccine. General study points: New T cells are recruited in small numbers by each seasonal influenza vaccination, according to the authors' suggestion.

TCRdb itself ran the RT-PCR reads through MiXCR, one entry per CDR3 protein. Of 650,000 to 800,000 distinct CDR3 sequences listed, 14% are singletons. V dropped 3 bases and J dropped 6 bases, with 10 bases sitting between them. Per the germline V gene, CDR1 is SEHNR and CDR2 is FQNEAQ (reference sequence). The CDR3 has 13 amino acids. In its sample, this clonotype was seen a few times. Its antigen is unknown. The source material was PBMCs from blood, sampled 14 to 15 days before vaccination. This chain links TRBV7-9 with TRBJ2-3; a possible D gene is TRBD1 (6 bases). This receptor was obtained from a man aged 45-60 years who received an inactivated influenza vaccine. The CDR3 DNA reads TGTGCCAGCAGCTTCCTACAGGGTGATACGCAGTATTTT. Its protein is CASSFLQGDTQYF.